Listed below are T cell receptor beta chains from one sample, sequenced in a study of cytomegalovirus exposure and HLA in healthy donors. Clones were sequenced by immunoSEQ multiplex PCR, and TCRdb holds only the in-frame ones, with some missing. The sample has tens of thousands of clones, around 66% seen once. Sequenced material: PBMCs. These receptors originate from a male donor in good health and CMV-seropositive. The CDR3 runs from the conserved cysteine through the conserved F or W. The D gene is left open where the match is weak. A clone size is listed for some rows: how often the clone was seen (once, few, many), or a class if it is expanded.

j_gene: TRBJ2-5; abundance: NA; d_gene: TRBD1; v_gene: TRBV5-1; CDR3nt: TGCGCCAGCAGCCCCAGGACAGGGGAAGAGACCCAGTACTTC; CDR3aa: CASSPRTGEETQYF
j_gene: TRBJ2-1; abundance: NA; d_gene: TRBD2; v_gene: TRBV6-5; CDR3nt: TGTGCCAGCAGTTCCCTAGCGGGAGGCCACAATGAGCAGTTCTTC; CDR3aa: CASSSLAGGHNEQFF
j_gene: TRBJ2-1; abundance: NA; d_gene: TRBD1; v_gene: TRBV2; CDR3nt: TGTGCCAGCAGAAAGGACAGGGGGCTTGGTGAGCAGTTCTTC; CDR3aa: CASRKDRGLGEQFF
j_gene: TRBJ2-5; abundance: NA; d_gene: TRBD2; v_gene: TRBV6-5; CDR3nt: TGTGCCAGCAGTCCAGCGGGAGTGGAGACCCAGTACTTC; CDR3aa: CASSPAGVETQYF
j_gene: TRBJ2-3; abundance: NA; d_gene: NA; v_gene: TRBV6-5; CDR3nt: TGTGCCAGCAGTTACTCGCGGGGGCATGATACGCAGTATTTT; CDR3aa: CASSYSRGHDTQYF
j_gene: TRBJ2-1; abundance: NA; d_gene: NA; v_gene: TRBV6-5; CDR3nt: TGTGCCAGCAGTTACGGAGGACGGTACAATGAGCAGTTCTTC; CDR3aa: CASSYGGRYNEQFF
j_gene: TRBJ2-5; abundance: NA; d_gene: NA; v_gene: TRBV11-2; CDR3nt: TGTGCCAGCAGCTTAGATAGGTGGGGGAGGAAGACCCAGTACTTC; CDR3aa: CASSLDRWGRKTQYF
j_gene: TRBJ1-1; abundance: once; d_gene: NA; v_gene: TRBV7-2; CDR3nt: TGTGCCAGCAGCTACACAGGGAACACTGAAGCTTTCTTT; CDR3aa: CASSYTGNTEAFF
j_gene: TRBJ1-2; abundance: NA; d_gene: NA; v_gene: TRBV5-1; CDR3nt: TGCGCCAGCAGGTACAGTCCTAACTATGGCTACACCTTC; CDR3aa: CASRYSPNYGYTF
j_gene: TRBJ2-7; abundance: NA; d_gene: TRBD2; v_gene: TRBV5-1; CDR3nt: TGCGCCAGCAGCTCTGGGCTAGCGGGTGGGAACGAGCAGTACTTC; CDR3aa: CASSSGLAGGNEQYF
j_gene: TRBJ1-3; abundance: NA; d_gene: TRBD1; v_gene: TRBV5-4; CDR3nt: TGTGCCAGCAGCCCTAGTCCCGGGACAGGGGATAGGGCTGGAAACACCATATATTTT; CDR3aa: CASSPSPGTGDRAGNTIYF
j_gene: TRBJ2-7; abundance: few; d_gene: NA; v_gene: TRBV28; CDR3nt: TGTGCCAGCAGGGTAAACGAGCAGGGGAATTCCTACGAGCAGTACTTC; CDR3aa: CASRVNEQGNSYEQYF
j_gene: TRBJ2-1; abundance: NA; d_gene: TRBD2; v_gene: TRBV5-1; CDR3nt: TGCGCCAGCAGCTTGTCTAGCGGGAGTGTTGAGCAGTTCTTC; CDR3aa: CASSLSSGSVEQFF